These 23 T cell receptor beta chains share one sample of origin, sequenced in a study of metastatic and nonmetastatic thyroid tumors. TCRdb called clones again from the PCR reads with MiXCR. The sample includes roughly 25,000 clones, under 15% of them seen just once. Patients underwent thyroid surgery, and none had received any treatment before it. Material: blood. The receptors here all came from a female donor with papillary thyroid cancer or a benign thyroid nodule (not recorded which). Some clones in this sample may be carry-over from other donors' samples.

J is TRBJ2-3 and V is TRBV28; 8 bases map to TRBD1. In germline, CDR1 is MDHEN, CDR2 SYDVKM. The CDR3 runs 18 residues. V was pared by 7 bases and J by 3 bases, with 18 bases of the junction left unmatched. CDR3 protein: CASTPGLGAGGLTDTQYF. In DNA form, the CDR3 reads TGTGCCAGCACCCCCGGCCTCGGTGCAGGGGGCTTAACAGATACGCAGTATTTT.

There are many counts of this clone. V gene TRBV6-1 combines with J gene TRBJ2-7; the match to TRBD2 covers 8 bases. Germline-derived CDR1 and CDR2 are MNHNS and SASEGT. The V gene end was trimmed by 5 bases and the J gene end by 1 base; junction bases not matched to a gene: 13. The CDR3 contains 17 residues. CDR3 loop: CASSPEASGYWSYEQYF. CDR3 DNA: TGTGCCAGCAGTCCAGAGGCTAGCGGGTATTGGTCCTACGAGCAGTACTTC.

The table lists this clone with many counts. The CDR3 bases are TGTGCCAGTAGCTCTCGAACACTTGGCTACACCTTC. Its protein product is CASSSRTLGYTF. This chain connects TRBV19 to TRBJ1-2; D remains unclear. The CDR3 is 12 amino acids. Germline V gene data show CDR1 as LNHDA and CDR2 as SQIVND (reference sequence). Between the trimmed V and J ends, which lost 6 bases and 7 bases, there was a span of 12 bases.

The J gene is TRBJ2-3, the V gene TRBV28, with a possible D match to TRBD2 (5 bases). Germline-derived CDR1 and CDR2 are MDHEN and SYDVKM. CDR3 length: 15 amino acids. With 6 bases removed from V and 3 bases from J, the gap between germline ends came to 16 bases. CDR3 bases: TGTGCCAGCAGCGCGCCCGGGGTTGGTACAGATACGCAGTATTTT. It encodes CASSAPGVGTDTQYF.

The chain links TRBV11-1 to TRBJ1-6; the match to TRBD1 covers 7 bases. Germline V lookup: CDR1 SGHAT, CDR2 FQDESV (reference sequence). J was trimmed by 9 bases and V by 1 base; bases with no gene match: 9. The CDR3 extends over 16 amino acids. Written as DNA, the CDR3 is TGTGCCAGCAGCTTAGACAGGGGCGGAGTAGCTTCACCCCTCCACTTT. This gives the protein CASSLDRGGVASPLHF.

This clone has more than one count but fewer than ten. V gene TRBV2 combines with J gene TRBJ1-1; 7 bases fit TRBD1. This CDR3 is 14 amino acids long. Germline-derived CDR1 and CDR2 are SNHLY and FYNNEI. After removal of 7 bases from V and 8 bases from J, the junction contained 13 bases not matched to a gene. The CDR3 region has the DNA TGTGCCAGCAAACTCGATTACACAGGGGCGGAAGCTTTCTTT. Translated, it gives CASKLDYTGAEAFF.

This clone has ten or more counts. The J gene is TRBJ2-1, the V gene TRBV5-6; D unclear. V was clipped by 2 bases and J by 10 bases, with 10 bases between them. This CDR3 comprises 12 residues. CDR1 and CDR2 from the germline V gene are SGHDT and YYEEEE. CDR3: CASSFGSPEQFF. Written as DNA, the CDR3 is TGTGCCAGCAGCTTTGGGTCCCCCGAGCAGTTCTTC.

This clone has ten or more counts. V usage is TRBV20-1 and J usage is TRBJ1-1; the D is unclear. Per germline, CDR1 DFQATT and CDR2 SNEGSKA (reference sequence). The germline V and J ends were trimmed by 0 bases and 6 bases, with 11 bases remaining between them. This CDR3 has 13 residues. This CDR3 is CSAREGGSPEAFF. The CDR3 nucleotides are TGCAGTGCTAGAGAGGGCGGGTCGCCTGAAGCTTTCTTT.

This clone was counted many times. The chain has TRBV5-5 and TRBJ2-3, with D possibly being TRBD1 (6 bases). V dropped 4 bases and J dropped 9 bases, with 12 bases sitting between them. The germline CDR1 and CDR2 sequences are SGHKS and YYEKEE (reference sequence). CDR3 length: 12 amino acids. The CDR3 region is CASSPGTSTQYF. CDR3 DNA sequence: TGTGCCAGCAGCCCTGGGACATCCACGCAGTATTTT. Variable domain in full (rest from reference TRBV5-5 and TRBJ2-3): DAGVTQSPTHLIKTRGQQVTLRCSPISGHKSVSWYQQVLGQGPQFIFQYYEKEERGRGNFPDRFSARQFPNYSSELNVNALLLGDSALYLCASSPGTSTQYFGPGTRLTVL.

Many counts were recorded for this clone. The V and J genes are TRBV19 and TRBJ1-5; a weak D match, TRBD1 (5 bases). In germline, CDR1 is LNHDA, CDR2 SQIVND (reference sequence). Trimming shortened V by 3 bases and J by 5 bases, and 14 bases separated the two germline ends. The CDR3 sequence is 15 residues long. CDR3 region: CASSIDTGDDQPQHF. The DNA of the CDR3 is TGTGCCAGTAGTATTGACACTGGGGACGATCAGCCCCAGCATTTT. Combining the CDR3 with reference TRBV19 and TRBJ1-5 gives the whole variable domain DGGITQSPKYLFRKEGQNVTLSCEQNLNHDAMYWYRQDPGQGLRLIYYSQIVNDFQKGDIAEGYSVSREKKESFPLTVTSAQKNPTAFYLCASSIDTGDDQPQHFGDGTRLSIL.

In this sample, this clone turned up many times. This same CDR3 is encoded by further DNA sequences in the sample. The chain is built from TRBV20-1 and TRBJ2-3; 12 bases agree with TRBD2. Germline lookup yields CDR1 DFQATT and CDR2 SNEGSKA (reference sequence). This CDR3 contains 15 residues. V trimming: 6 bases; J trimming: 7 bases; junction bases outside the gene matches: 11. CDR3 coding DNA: TGCAGTGCACATCCCGGGACTAGCGGGTTCCATACGCAGTATTTT. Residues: CSAHPGTSGFHTQYF.

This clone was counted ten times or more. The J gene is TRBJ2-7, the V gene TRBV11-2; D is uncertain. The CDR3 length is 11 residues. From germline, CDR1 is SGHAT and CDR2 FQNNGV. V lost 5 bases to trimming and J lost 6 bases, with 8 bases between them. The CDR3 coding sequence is TGTGCCAGCAGCCCCCAGAGCGAGCAGTACTTC. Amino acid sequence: CASSPQSEQYF.

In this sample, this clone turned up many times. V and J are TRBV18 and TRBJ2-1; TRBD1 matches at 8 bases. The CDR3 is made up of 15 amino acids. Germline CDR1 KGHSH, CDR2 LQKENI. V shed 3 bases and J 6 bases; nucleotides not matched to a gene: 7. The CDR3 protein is CASSPETGAVNEQFF. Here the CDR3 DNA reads TGTGCCAGCTCACCGGAGACAGGGGCGGTCAATGAGCAGTTCTTC.

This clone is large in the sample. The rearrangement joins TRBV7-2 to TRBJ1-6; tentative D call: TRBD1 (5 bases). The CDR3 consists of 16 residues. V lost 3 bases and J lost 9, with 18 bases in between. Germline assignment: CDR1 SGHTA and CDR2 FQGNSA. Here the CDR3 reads CASSFGWGGVASPLHF. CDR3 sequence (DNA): TGTGCCAGCAGCTTTGGTTGGGGCGGAGTAGCTTCACCCCTCCACTTT. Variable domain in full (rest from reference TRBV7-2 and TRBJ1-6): GAGVSQSPSNKVTEKGKDVELRCDPISGHTALYWYRQSLGQGLEFLIYFQGNSAPDKSGLPSDRFSAERTGGSVSTLTIQRTQQEDSAVYLCASSFGWGGVASPLHFGNGTRLTVT.

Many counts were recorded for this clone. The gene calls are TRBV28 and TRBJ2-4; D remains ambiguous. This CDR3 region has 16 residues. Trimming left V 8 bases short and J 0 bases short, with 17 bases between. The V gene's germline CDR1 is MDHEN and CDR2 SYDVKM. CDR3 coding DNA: TGTGCCAGCGGCCACACAACGACGATAGCCAAAAACATTCAGTACTTC. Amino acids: CASGHTTTIAKNIQYF.

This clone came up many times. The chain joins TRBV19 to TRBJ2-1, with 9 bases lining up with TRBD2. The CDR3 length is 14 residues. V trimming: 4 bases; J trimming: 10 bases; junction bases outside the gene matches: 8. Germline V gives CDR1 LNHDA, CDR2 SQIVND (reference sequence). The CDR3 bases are TGTGCCAGTAGTAGGACTAGCGCCCAAGGGGAGCAGTTCTTC. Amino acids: CASSRTSAQGEQFF.

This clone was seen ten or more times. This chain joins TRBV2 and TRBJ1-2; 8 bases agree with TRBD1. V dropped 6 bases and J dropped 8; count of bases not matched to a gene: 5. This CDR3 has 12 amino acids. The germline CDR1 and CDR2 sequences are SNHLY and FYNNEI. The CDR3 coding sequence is TGTGCCAGCAGGGACAGGGCTTTCGGCTACACCTTC. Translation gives CASRDRAFGYTF.

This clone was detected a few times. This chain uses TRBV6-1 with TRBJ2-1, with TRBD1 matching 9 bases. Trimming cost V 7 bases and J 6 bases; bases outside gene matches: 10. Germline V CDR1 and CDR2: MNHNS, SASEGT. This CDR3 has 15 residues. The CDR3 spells CASTAGQGTFNEQFF. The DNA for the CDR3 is TGTGCCAGCACCGCTGGACAGGGGACATTCAATGAGCAGTTCTTC.

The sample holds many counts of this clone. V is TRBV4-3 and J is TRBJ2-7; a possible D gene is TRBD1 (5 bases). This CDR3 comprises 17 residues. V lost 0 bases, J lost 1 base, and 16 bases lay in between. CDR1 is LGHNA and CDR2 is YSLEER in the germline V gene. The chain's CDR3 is CASSQEGQGDNSYEQYF. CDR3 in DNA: TGCGCCAGCAGCCAAGAAGGGCAGGGCGACAATTCCTACGAGCAGTACTTC.

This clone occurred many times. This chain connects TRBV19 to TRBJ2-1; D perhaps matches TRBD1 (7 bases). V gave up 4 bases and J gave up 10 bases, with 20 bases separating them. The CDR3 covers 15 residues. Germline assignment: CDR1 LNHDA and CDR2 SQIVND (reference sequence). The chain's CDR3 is CASSSMRPGGSEQFF. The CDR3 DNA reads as TGTGCCAGTAGTAGTATGAGACCAGGGGGGTCCGAGCAGTTCTTC.

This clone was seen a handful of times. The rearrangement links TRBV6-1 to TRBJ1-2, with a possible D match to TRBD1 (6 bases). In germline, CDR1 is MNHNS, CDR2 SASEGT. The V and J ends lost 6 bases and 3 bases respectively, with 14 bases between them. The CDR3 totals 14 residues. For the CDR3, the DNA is TGTGCCAGCAGAGCTCAGGGGAAGGACTATGGCTACACCTTC. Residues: CASRAQGKDYGYTF.

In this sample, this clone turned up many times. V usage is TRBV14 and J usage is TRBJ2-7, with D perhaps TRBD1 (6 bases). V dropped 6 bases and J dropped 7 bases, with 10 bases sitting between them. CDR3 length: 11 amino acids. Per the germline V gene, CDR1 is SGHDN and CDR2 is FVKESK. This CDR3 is CASSHTGEQYF. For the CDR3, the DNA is TGTGCCAGCAGTCATACAGGGGAGCAGTACTTC.

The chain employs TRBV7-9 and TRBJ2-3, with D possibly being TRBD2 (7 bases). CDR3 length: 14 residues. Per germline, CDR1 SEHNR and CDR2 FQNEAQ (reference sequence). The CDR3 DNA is TGTGAAAGCAGCTTAGGGGGAGGGACAGATACGCAGTATTTT. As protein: CESSLGGGTDTQYF.